This record covers a single T cell receptor (beta chain). Its antigen is unidentified. TCRdb passed the PCR reads through MiXCR, listing each CDR3 protein once. In the table there are about 20,000 distinct CDR3 sequences, around 50% of which are singletons. This sample is part of a study of vaccination and CD4 T cells after COVID-19. Overall study: The convalescent group had six males, four females, seven Caucasians, two Asians, one multiracial.

The CDR3 loop spans 14 amino acids. Deletions cut 4 bases from V and 2 bases from J, with 10 bases between. Germline V gene sequence: CDR1 MNHNS, CDR2 SASEGT. Study-level points and caveats: Vaccine-specific clones numbering 304 of 307 showed spike mono-reactivity in convalescent patients. A nonsignificant median increase from roughly 21 to 40 SARS-CoV-2-reactive clonotypes was observed. Relatively small numbers of convalescent patients were studied, with no early post-infection timepoints included.

The clonotype originates from a human donor who had recovered from COVID-19. Here the sequenced sample was CD4+ T cells from blood, taken before SARS-CoV-2 vaccination. The V gene is TRBV6-1, the J gene TRBJ2-3; D unclear. CDR3 coding DNA: TGTGCCAGCAGTGTTGCAATATTCACAGATACGCAGTATTTT. It translates to CASSVAIFTDTQYF.